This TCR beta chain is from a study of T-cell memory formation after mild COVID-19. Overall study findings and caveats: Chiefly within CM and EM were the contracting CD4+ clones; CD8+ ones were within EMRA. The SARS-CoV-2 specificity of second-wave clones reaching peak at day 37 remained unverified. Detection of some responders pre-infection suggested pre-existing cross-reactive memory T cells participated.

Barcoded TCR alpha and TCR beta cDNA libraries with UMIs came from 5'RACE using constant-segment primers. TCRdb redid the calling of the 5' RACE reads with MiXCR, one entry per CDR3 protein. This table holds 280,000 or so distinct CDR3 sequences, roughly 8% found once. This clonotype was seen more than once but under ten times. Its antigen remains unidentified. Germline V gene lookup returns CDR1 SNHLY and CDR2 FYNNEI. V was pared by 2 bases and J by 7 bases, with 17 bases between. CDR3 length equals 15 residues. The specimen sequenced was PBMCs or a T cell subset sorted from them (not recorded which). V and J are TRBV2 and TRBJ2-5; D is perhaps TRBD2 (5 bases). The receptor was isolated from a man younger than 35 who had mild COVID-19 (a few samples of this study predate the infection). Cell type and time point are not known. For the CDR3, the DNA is TGTGCCAGCAGTGAAATCGGGGTGCCGGGTGGGACCCAGTACTTC. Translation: CASSEIGVPGGTQYF.